Below are 11 T cell receptor beta chains sequenced from a single sample in a study of vaccination effects on CD4 cells after COVID-19. Viral peptide pools were used in the ViraFEST assay to expand antigen-specific CD4+ T cells, and sequencing came afterward. A 10-day culture period preceded the isolation of CD4+ T cells. The healthy vaccine recipients, who had no prior SARS-CoV-2 infection, showed negative nucleocapsid antibodies. Here immunoSEQ multiplex PCR was the method, and the copy in TCRdb shows in-frame clones only, minus some. Among 71,000 or so clones listed, roughly 72% were seen once. These receptors are not linked to any known antigen. The sample in question was CD4+ T cells from PBMCs cultured with HCoV-OC43 spike peptides, obtained before COVID-19 vaccination. The subset is: HCoV-OC43 spike overlapping peptide pool stimulation. These receptors were taken from a human donor who received a COVID-19 vaccine.

DNA for the CDR3: TGTGCCAGCTCACGTTCGAGACAGGGGATGGGTGAAGCTTTCTTT. It encodes CASSRSRQGMGEAFF. This chain uses TRBV18 with TRBJ1-1; 8 bases map to TRBD1. CDR1 is KGHSH, CDR2 LQKENI, per germline. This CDR3 has 15 amino acids. With V trimmed by 4 bases and J by 7 bases, 11 bases remained unmatched.

The genes are TRBV10-3 and TRBJ2-6; no reliable D call. Germline CDR1 is ENHRY and CDR2 is SYGVKD. The CDR3 is made up of 15 amino acids. V gave up 3 bases and J gave up 1 base, with 7 bases separating them. CDR3 residues: CAISEQISGANVLTF. The CDR3 region has the DNA TGTGCCATCAGTGAACAGATTTCTGGGGCCAACGTCCTGACTTTC.

This clone was counted a few times. The chain joins TRBV12-3 or TRBV12-4 to TRBJ1-2; D may be TRBD1 (5 bases). V was trimmed by 3 bases and J by 9 bases, leaving 14 bases between them. The CDR3 contains 13 residues. The CDR3 loop is CASSLTETSSYTF. CDR3 bases: TGTGCCAGCAGTTTGACAGAAACCAGTAGCTACACCTTC.

This sequence joins TRBV4-1 and TRBJ2-3, with a tentative D call TRBD1 (6 bases). Trimming shortened V by 0 bases and J by 3 bases, and 16 bases separated the two germline ends. Germline V gene data show CDR1 as MGHRA and CDR2 as YSYEKL. The CDR3 sequence is 17 residues long. The CDR3 loop reads CASSQDLGLRGTDTQYF. The CDR3 DNA follows: TGCGCCAGCAGCCAAGATCTCGGACTGAGGGGGACAGATACGCAGTATTTT.

V usage is TRBV6-4 and J usage is TRBJ2-1, with no clear D. The ends were cut back, 5 bases at V and 0 bases at J, with 11 bases in the middle. The CDR3 runs 15 residues. In germline, CDR1 is MRHNA, CDR2 SNTAGT. In DNA form, the CDR3 reads TGTGCCAGCAGTCCCCACAGTAGCTCCTACAATGAGCAGTTCTTC. This encodes CASSPHSSSYNEQFF.

The genes are TRBV21-1 and TRBJ2-7; the table assigns TRBD1, which was not confirmed against the DNA. TRBV21-1 is a pseudogene locus. The CDR3 is 13 residues long. DNA of the CDR3: TGTGCCAGCAGCCGGGACAGGGCATACGAGCAGTACGTC. This encodes CASSRDRAYEQYV.

V is TRBV2 and J is TRBJ1-5, with a tentative D call TRBD1 (6 bases). The CDR3 spans 13 residues. In germline, CDR1 is SNHLY, CDR2 FYNNEI. Trimming took 7 bases from V and 3 from J, leaving 10 bases between them. DNA of the CDR3: TGTGCCAGCACTGGACAGAACAATCAGCCCCAGCATTTT. It translates to CASTGQNNQPQHF.

Comment on this clone: Other DNA sequences in the sample encode the same CDR3. This chain joins TRBV24-1 and TRBJ1-2; no reliable D call. The CDR3 contains 11 residues. V lost 3 bases and J 8 bases, leaving 6 bases between the germline ends. CDR1 is KGHDR, CDR2 SFDVKD, per germline. CDR3 in amino acids: CATSDGGGYTF. In DNA form, the CDR3 reads TGTGCCACCAGTGATGGCGGCGGCTACACCTTC.

This chain links TRBV11-2 with TRBJ2-2; no firm D call. With 1 base removed from V and 5 bases from J, the gap between germline ends came to 11 bases. The CDR3 is 15 amino acids. Germline assignment: CDR1 SGHAT and CDR2 FQNNGV. The CDR3 reads CASSLGLVSTGELFF. CDR3 coding DNA: TGTGCCAGCAGCTTAGGATTGGTCAGTACCGGGGAGCTGTTTTTT. The entire variable domain, with the rest obtained from reference TRBV11-2 and TRBJ2-2, is as follows: EAGVAQSPRYKIIEKRQSVAFWCNPISGHATLYWYQQILGQGPKLLIQFQNNGVVDDSQLPKDRFSAERLKGVDSTLKIQPAKLEDSAVYLCASSLGLVSTGELFFGEGSRLTVL.

This clone came up a few times. The rearrangement uses TRBV14 and TRBJ1-1, with D unclear. Germline assignment: CDR1 SGHDN and CDR2 FVKESK. The CDR3 length is 16 residues. V gave up 2 bases and J gave up 4 bases, with 17 bases separating them. CDR3 amino acids: CASSQYIGVLRTEAFF. The DNA of the CDR3 is TGTGCCAGCAGCCAATACATTGGGGTGCTTCGCACTGAAGCTTTCTTT. Full variable domain (rest looked up from reference TRBV14 and TRBJ1-1): EAGVTQFPSHSVIEKGQTVTLRCDPISGHDNLYWYRRVMGKEIKFLLHFVKESKQDESGMPNNRFLAERTGGTYSTLKVQPAELEDSGVYFCASSQYIGVLRTEAFFGQGTRLTVV.

V gene TRBV3-1 (or the pseudogene TRBV3-2) combines with J gene TRBJ2-3; no clear D gene. The CDR3 contains 16 residues. Germline CDR1 LGHDT, CDR2 YNNKEL (reference sequence). The germline V and J ends were trimmed by 1 base and 4 bases, with 15 bases remaining between them. The CDR3, as DNA: TGTGCCAGCAGCCAAGGGCTCCCGTTGCGCGCAGATACGCAGTATTTT. Its protein is CASSQGLPLRADTQYF.